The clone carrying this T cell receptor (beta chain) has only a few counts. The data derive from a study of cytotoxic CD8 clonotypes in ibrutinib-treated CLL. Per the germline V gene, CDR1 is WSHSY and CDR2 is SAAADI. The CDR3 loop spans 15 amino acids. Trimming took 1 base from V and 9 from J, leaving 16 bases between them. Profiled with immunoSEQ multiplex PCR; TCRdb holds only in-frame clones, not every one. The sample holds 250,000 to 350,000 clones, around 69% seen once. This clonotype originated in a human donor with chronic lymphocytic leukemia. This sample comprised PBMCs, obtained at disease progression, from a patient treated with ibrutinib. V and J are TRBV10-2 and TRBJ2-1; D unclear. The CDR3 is CASSEYYGRSGEQFF. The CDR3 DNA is TGCGCCAGCAGTGAGTACTACGGCAGGTCTGGTGAGCAGTTCTTC.